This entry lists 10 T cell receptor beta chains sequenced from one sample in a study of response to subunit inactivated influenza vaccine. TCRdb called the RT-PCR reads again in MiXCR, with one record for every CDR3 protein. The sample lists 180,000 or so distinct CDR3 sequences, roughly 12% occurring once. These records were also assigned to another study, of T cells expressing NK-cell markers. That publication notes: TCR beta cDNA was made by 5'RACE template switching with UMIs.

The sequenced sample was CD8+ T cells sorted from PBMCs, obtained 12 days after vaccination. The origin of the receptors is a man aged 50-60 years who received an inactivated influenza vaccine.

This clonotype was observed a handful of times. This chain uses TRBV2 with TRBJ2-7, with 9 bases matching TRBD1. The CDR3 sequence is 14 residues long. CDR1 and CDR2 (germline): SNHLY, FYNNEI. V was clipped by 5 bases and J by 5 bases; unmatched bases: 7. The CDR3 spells CASSRRDRVHEQYF. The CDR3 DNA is TGTGCCAGCAGTAGACGGGACAGGGTCCACGAGCAGTACTTC.

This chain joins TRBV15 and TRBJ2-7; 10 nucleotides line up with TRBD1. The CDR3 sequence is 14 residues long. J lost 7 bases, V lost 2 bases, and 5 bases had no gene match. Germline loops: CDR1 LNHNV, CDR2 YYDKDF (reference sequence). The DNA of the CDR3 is TGTGCCACCAGCAGATCCCGGGACAGGGGTGAGCAGTACTTC. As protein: CATSRSRDRGEQYF.

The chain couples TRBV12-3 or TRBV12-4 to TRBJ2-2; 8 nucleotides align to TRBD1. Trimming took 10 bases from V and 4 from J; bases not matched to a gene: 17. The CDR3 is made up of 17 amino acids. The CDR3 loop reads CATRPGPGGAFTGELFF. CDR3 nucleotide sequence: TGTGCCACCCGCCCGGGACCAGGGGGCGCGTTCACCGGGGAGCTGTTTTTT.

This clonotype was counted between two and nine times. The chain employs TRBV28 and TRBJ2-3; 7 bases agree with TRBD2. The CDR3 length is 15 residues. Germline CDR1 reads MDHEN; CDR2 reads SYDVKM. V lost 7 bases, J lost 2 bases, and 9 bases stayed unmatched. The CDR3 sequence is CASNPRTSYTDTQYF. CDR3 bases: TGTGCCAGCAACCCTCGGACTAGTTACACAGATACGCAGTATTTT.

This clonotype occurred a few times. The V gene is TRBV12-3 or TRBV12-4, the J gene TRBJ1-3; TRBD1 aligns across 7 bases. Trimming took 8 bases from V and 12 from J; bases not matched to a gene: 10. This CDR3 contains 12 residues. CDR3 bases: TGTGCCAGCGAGCAGGGGGGCTCCAACATATATTTT. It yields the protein CASEQGGSNIYF.

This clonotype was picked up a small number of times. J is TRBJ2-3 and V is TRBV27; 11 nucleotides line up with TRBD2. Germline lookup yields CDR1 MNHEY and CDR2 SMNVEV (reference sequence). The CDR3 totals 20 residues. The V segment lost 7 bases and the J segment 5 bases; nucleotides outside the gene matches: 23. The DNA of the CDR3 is TGTGCCAGCACCCTTGCCCCTAGCGGGAGGATAATTGGTAGCGGAGATACGCAGTATTTT. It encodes CASTLAPSGRIIGSGDTQYF.

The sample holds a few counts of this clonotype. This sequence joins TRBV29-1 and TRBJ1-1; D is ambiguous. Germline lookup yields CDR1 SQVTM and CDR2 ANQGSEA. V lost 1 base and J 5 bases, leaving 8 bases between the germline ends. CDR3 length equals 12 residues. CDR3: CSVEGIETEAFF. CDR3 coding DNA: TGCAGCGTTGAAGGGATTGAGACTGAAGCTTTCTTT.

CDR3 DNA: TGTGCCAGCACCACGGGACTTCAGCAGTTCTTC. This encodes CASTTGLQQFF. The chain uses TRBV7-9 and TRBJ2-1, with a tentative D call TRBD2 (6 bases). There are 11 residues in the CDR3. V shed 7 bases and J shed 11 bases, with 12 bases lying between them. From germline, CDR1 is SEHNR and CDR2 FQNEAQ (reference sequence).

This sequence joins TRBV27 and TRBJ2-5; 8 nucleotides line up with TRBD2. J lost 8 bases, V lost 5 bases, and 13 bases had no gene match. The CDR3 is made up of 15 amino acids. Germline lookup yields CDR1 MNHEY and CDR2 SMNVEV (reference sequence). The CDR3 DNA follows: TGTGCCAGCAGTCCGGCGGGGGGAGTCCCCGATACCCAGTACTTC. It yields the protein CASSPAGGVPDTQYF.

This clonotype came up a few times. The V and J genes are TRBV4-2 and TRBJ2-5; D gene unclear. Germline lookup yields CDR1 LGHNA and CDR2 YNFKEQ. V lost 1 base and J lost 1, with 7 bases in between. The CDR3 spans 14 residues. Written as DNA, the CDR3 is TGTGCCAGCAGCCAAGGTTTCTTCCAAGAGACCCAGTACTTC. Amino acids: CASSQGFFQETQYF.